Below, 26 T cell receptor beta chains from the same sample are listed, as sequenced in a study of spatial heterogeneity in lung cancer. Sample time point: sample taken at primary tumor resection. Whole RNA came from tumor, nontumor lung or frozen PBMC and was sequenced without being sorted. Via MiXCR, TCRdb re-called the 5' RACE reads, giving one row per CDR3 protein. Among 11,000 to 15,000 distinct CDR3 sequences, roughly a tenth were seen once, and the ten largest hold almost 30%. The specimen was PBMCs, collected at surgery. All receptors derive from a male donor with early-stage non-small cell lung cancer.

This clonotype was seen a handful of times. A read error may be the cause here, since a much bigger clone is one base away. J is TRBJ2-2 and V is TRBV6-2 or TRBV6-3; the D call may be TRBD1 or TRBD2 (5 bases each). CDR3 length: 13 residues. The germline gives CDR1 MNHEY, CDR2 SVGEGT. This chain's CDR3 is CVSRNSGSGELFF. The CDR3 DNA reads as TGTGTCAGCAGGAATTCAGGGAGCGGGGAGCTGTTTTTT.

CDR3 region: CSAFSSGSLDGELFF. CDR3 sequence (DNA): TGCAGTGCCTTTTCTAGCGGGAGTCTTGACGGGGAGCTGTTTTTT. The chain combines TRBV20-1 with TRBJ2-2, with 10 bases that match TRBD2. With 6 bases clipped from V and 7 bases from J, the junction kept 11 bases outside the gene matches. The CDR3 extends over 15 amino acids. Germline CDR1 reads DFQATT; CDR2 reads SNEGSKA (reference sequence).

This clonotype was detected many times. The gene calls are TRBV27 and TRBJ2-7; 10 nucleotides line up with TRBD2. After removal of 0 bases from V and 6 bases from J, the junction contained 8 bases not matched to a gene. The germline gives CDR1 MNHEY, CDR2 SMNVEV (reference sequence). There are 16 residues in the CDR3. The CDR3 spells CASSLSRLAGVGEQYF. CDR3 DNA: TGTGCCAGCAGTTTATCCCGGCTAGCGGGAGTGGGCGAGCAGTACTTC.

Ten or more counts support this clonotype. The CDR3 coding sequence is TGCAGTGCTCACCCCGGGACTAGCGGCTACAATGAGCAGTTCTTC. Translating gives CSAHPGTSGYNEQFF. V and J are TRBV20-1 and TRBJ2-1; 11 bases line up with TRBD2. Germline V gives CDR1 DFQATT, CDR2 SNEGSKA (reference sequence). V dropped 5 bases and J dropped 3; count of bases not matched to a gene: 6. The CDR3 length is 15 residues.

Ten or more counts support this clonotype. The chain uses TRBV19 and TRBJ2-7; D is possibly TRBD1 (5 bases). Trimming took 5 bases from V and 6 from J, leaving 14 bases between them. The CDR3 loop spans 13 amino acids. Germline loops: CDR1 LNHDA, CDR2 SQIVND (reference sequence). CDR3 in DNA: TGTGCCAGTAGTCCGCAGGGTAAGGGCGAGCAGTACTTC. Protein sequence: CASSPQGKGEQYF.

This clonotype was counted at least ten times. This chain connects TRBV6-6 to TRBJ2-1, with unresolved D. The germline V gene has CDR1 MNHNY and CDR2 SVGAGI (reference sequence). The CDR3 extends over 13 amino acids. Trimming left V 7 bases short and J 1 base short, with 8 bases between. In nucleotides, the CDR3 is TGTGCCAGCACCCCAGGATCCTACAATGAGCAGTTCTTC. Translating gives CASTPGSYNEQFF.

Sample share makes this clonotype medium-sized (0.01 to 0.1%). This chain links TRBV15 with TRBJ2-2; D is unresolved. Germline CDR1 and CDR2: LNHNV and YYDKDF (reference sequence). V lost 0 bases to trimming and J lost 1 base, with 6 bases between them. The CDR3 covers 15 residues. CDR3 DNA sequence: TGTGCCACCAGCAGAGATCTTCGGAACACCGGGGAGCTGTTTTTT. Amino acids: CATSRDLRNTGELFF.

In this sample, this clonotype turned up many times. The genes are TRBV10-3 and TRBJ2-6; TRBD1 might be the D (7 bases). The length of the CDR3 is 15 residues. V lost 10 bases, J lost 4 bases, and 17 bases lay in between. The germline CDR1 and CDR2 sequences are ENHRY and SYGVKD. The DNA of the CDR3 is TGTGCCAGCGGGGACAGCCGCCGGGGGGCCAACGTCCTGACTTTC. It translates to CASGDSRRGANVLTF.

About this clonotype itself: This could be a read error, since a much larger clone is one nucleotide away. The chain joins TRBV27 to TRBJ2-3; D is unresolved. Germline V gene lookup returns CDR1 MNHEY and CDR2 SMNVEV (reference sequence). The V end was cut by 4 bases, the J end by 8 bases, with 25 bases between. CDR3 length: 17 residues. The CDR3 loop is CASSYLALGAYRGTQYF. The CDR3 DNA reads as TGTGCCAGCAGTTATCTCGCTCTCGGAGCTTATAGAGGTACGCAGTATTTT.

This clonotype was seen repeatedly, ten times or more. V usage is TRBV24-1 and J usage is TRBJ2-1; 13 bases line up with TRBD2. Germline V CDR1 and CDR2: KGHDR, SFDVKD. The V gene end was trimmed by 4 bases and the J gene end by 6 bases; junction bases not matched to a gene: 5. The CDR3 loop spans 16 amino acids. In nucleotides, the CDR3 is TGTGCCACCAGTGACCCCGGACTAGCGGGAGCCAATGAGCAGTTCTTC. Translated: CATSDPGLAGANEQFF.

This clonotype was seen repeatedly, ten times or more. The rearrangement uses TRBV7-8 and TRBJ2-2, with no clear D. Germline assignment: CDR1 SGHVS and CDR2 FQNEAQ. The length of the CDR3 is 16 residues. V shed 4 bases and J shed 4 bases, with 16 bases lying between them. CDR3 loop: CASSSLSTVPTGELFF. CDR3 coding DNA: TGTGCCAGCAGCTCACTGAGCACAGTTCCCACCGGGGAGCTGTTTTTT.

By share, this clonotype counts as medium-sized. The chain is built from TRBV9 and TRBJ1-6, with TRBD1 matching over 7 bases. From germline, CDR1 is SGDLS and CDR2 YYNGEE. CDR3 length: 15 amino acids. The ends lost 4 bases at V and 13 bases at J; junction bases unmatched: 14. The CDR3 DNA sequence: TGTGCCAGCAGCCTTACAGGGGCTCTAGAGAGTCCCCTCCACTTT. Its protein is CASSLTGALESPLHF.

This clonotype was detected many times. The chain carries TRBV5-4 and TRBJ1-6; no firm D call. The V and J ends lost 1 base and 0 bases respectively, with 8 bases between them. Germline V gives CDR1 SGHNT, CDR2 YYREEE (reference sequence). The CDR3 consists of 16 residues. In DNA form, the CDR3 reads TGTGCCAGCAGCTTGTCTCCTGCCTCCTATAATTCACCCCTCCACTTT. Translation gives CASSLSPASYNSPLHF.

This clonotype turned up a few times. The chain combines TRBV2 with TRBJ2-3; 7 nucleotides agree with TRBD2. The V gene end was trimmed by 7 bases and the J gene end by 2 bases; junction bases not matched to a gene: 9. The CDR3 is made up of 15 amino acids. Germline CDR1 and CDR2: SNHLY and FYNNEI. CDR3 protein: CASNGGRTYTDTQYF. The CDR3 DNA reads TGTGCCAGCAACGGGGGGAGGACATACACAGATACGCAGTATTTT.

The gene calls are TRBV12-3 or TRBV12-4 and TRBJ2-3; a weak D match, TRBD1 (5 bases). V was pared by 5 bases and J by 8 bases, with 11 bases between. This CDR3 comprises 12 residues. CDR3 nucleotides: TGTGCCAGCAGTCCCGACAGTCCTACGCAGTATTTT. It yields the protein CASSPDSPTQYF.

This clonotype came up many times. This chain connects TRBV19 to TRBJ2-1, with D perhaps matching TRBD1 (6 bases). Trimming removed 5 bases at V and 8 bases at J, with 13 bases between. This CDR3 spans 13 amino acids. CDR1 is LNHDA and CDR2 is SQIVND in the germline V gene (reference sequence). The CDR3 DNA sequence: TGTGCCAGTAGTCTAGGACAGTACGATGAGCAGTTCTTC. Translated, it gives CASSLGQYDEQFF.

By its share, this clonotype is medium-sized. The V and J genes are TRBV2 and TRBJ2-2, with D tentatively TRBD2 (5 bases). CDR1 and CDR2 from the germline V gene are SNHLY and FYNNEI. The CDR3 has 14 amino acids. Trimming pared 8 bases from V and 2 bases from J, leaving 12 bases between. The chain's CDR3 is CASRQGLNTGELFF. CDR3 in DNA: TGTGCCAGCCGACAAGGACTTAACACCGGGGAGCTGTTTTTT.

This clonotype showed up many times. The V call is TRBV5-1, the J call TRBJ1-1, with D hard to call. Deletions cut 2 bases from V and 3 bases from J, with 11 bases between. This CDR3 is built from 14 residues. Per the germline V gene, CDR1 is SGHRS and CDR2 is YFSETQ. CDR3 loop: CASSFGEAHTEAFF. DNA of the CDR3: TGCGCCAGCAGCTTTGGGGAGGCTCACACTGAAGCTTTCTTT. The entire variable domain, with the rest obtained from reference TRBV5-1 and TRBJ1-1, is as follows: KAGVTQTPRYLIKTRGQQVTLSCSPISGHRSVSWYQQTPGQGLQFLFEYFSETQRNKGNFPGRFSGRQFSNSRSEMNVSTLELGDSALYLCASSFGEAHTEAFFGQGTRLTVV.

This clonotype showed up many times. The chain recombines TRBV4-3 with TRBJ2-1; D call uncertain. Trimming removed 1 base from V and 0 bases from J, with 7 bases in between. The CDR3 sequence is 15 residues long. Germline-derived CDR1 and CDR2 are LGHNA and YSLEER. CDR3 loop: CASSQGPGSYNEQFF. The CDR3 DNA reads TGCGCCAGCAGCCAAGGGCCGGGCTCCTACAATGAGCAGTTCTTC.

This clonotype was seen repeatedly, ten times or more. This chain connects TRBV28 to TRBJ2-1, with 8 positions matching TRBD2. Trimming cost V 5 bases and J 7 bases; bases outside gene matches: 16. Germline V gene sequence: CDR1 MDHEN, CDR2 SYDVKM. This CDR3 comprises 17 residues. CDR3 coding DNA: TGTGCCAGCAGTCCCCCGTGGTCGGGAGGGCCCTCGAATGAGCAGTTCTTC. As protein: CASSPPWSGGPSNEQFF.

A few counts support this clonotype. The V gene is TRBV10-3, the J gene TRBJ2-1; D perhaps matches TRBD2 (6 bases). Germline V gene lookup returns CDR1 ENHRY and CDR2 SYGVKD. The CDR3 is 13 amino acids. The CDR3 spells CAHRRGPLDEQFF. As DNA, the CDR3 is TGTGCTCACAGGAGGGGTCCCCTCGATGAGCAGTTCTTC.

This clonotype was counted ten times or more. This chain links TRBV5-6 with TRBJ1-4, with unresolved D. The V gene's germline CDR1 is SGHDT and CDR2 YYEEEE. V lost 2 bases to trimming and J lost 6 bases, with 11 bases between them. This CDR3 spans 14 amino acids. The CDR3 here is CASSFQSWDEKLFF. CDR3 DNA: TGTGCCAGCAGCTTTCAGTCTTGGGATGAAAAACTGTTTTTT.

This clonotype was detected ten times or more. The chain links TRBV29-1 to TRBJ1-5, with TRBD1 matching 7 bases. This CDR3 has 13 residues. CDR1 is SQVTM, CDR2 ANQGSEA, per germline. Trimming cost V 5 bases and J 7 bases; bases outside gene matches: 8. CDR3 bases: TGCAGCGTTAGAGACAGGGAAAGGCAGCCCCAGCATTTT. As protein: CSVRDRERQPQHF.

At least ten counts were recorded for this clonotype. V is TRBV20-1 and J is TRBJ1-6, with 7 bases aligning to TRBD1. The CDR3 is 15 amino acids. V lost 5 bases, J lost 7 bases, and 11 bases stayed unmatched. Germline-derived CDR1 and CDR2 are DFQATT and SNEGSKA (reference sequence). Here the CDR3 DNA reads TGCAGTGCTCGACGCTATCGGGACAGAAATTCACCCCTCCACTTT. Translation: CSARRYRDRNSPLHF.

The gene calls are TRBV6-2 or TRBV6-3 and TRBJ2-3; D remains ambiguous. The germline V gene has CDR1 MNHEY and CDR2 SVGEGT. CDR3 size: 11 residues. V lost 6 bases, J lost 1 base, and 2 bases lay in between. CDR3 region: CASSRTDTQYF. The CDR3 region has the DNA TGTGCCAGCAGCCGCACAGATACGCAGTATTTT.

This clonotype was recorded at least ten times. This sequence joins TRBV18 and TRBJ2-4; D possibly matches TRBD1 or TRBD2 (5 bases each). The CDR3 is made up of 15 amino acids. The germline V gene encodes CDR1 KGHSH and CDR2 LQKENI. Trimming cost V 2 bases and J 3 bases, with 11 bases left between them. The CDR3 DNA reads TGTGCCAGCTCACCAAGGGAGAGGGGCAAAAACATTCAGTACTTC. It encodes CASSPRERGKNIQYF.